Shown below are 18 T cell receptor beta chains from a single sample sequenced in a study of graft-versus-host responses after intestinal transplantation. These receptors lack a known antigen. The repertoire was sequenced with immunoSEQ multiplex PCR; TCRdb's copy has only in-frame clones and lacks some. This sample yields 81,000 or so clones, of which roughly 93% are seen a single time; 0.95% to 1.3% belongs to the top ten. Sequences were derived from unstimulated CD8+ T cells sorted from spleen or lymph node cells, sampled before transplant. These receptors originate from a human donor who was the organ donor for an intestinal transplant.

The chain employs TRBV5-4 and TRBJ2-1; D possibly corresponds to TRBD1 (7 bases). CDR3 length equals 13 residues. V was cut by 7 bases and J by 6 bases, with 14 bases left in between. Per the germline V gene, CDR1 is SGHNT and CDR2 is YYREEE (reference sequence). The CDR3 nucleotides are TGTGCCAGCGGGCCAGGGGGGCGCAATGAGCAGTTCTTC. Protein product: CASGPGGRNEQFF.

This chain joins TRBV5-1 and TRBJ2-1, with D possibly TRBD2 on 6 matching bases. In germline, CDR1 is SGHRS, CDR2 YFSETQ. V dropped 0 bases and J dropped 12 bases, with 13 bases sitting between them. The CDR3 extends over 13 amino acids. The DNA of the CDR3 is TGCGCCAGCAGCTTGGTTGGGGGGATAGGGCAGTTCTTC. Translated, it gives CASSLVGGIGQFF.

This clone was seen a handful of times. The rearrangement joins TRBV29-1 to TRBJ1-2; D unresolved. Trimming took 3 bases from V and 8 from J, leaving 10 bases between them. Germline values: CDR1 SQVTM, CDR2 ANQGSEA. CDR3 size: 11 residues. The CDR3 nucleotides are TGCAGCGTTGACACCGCGAGGGGCTACACCTTC. Translated: CSVDTARGYTF.

The chain recombines TRBV28 with TRBJ2-3; 10 positions agree with TRBD2. This CDR3 comprises 16 residues. Germline V gene lookup returns CDR1 MDHEN and CDR2 SYDVKM. Trimming cost V 2 bases and J 2 bases; bases outside gene matches: 4. For the CDR3, the DNA is TGTGCCAGCAGTTTAAGGCTAGCGGGGGTCACAGATACGCAGTATTTT. This codes for CASSLRLAGVTDTQYF.

The chain joins TRBV7-9 to TRBJ2-7; TRBD1 agrees at 9 bases. This CDR3 has 17 residues. Germline assignment: CDR1 SEHNR and CDR2 FQNEAQ (reference sequence). Trimming cost V 8 bases and J 2 bases; bases outside gene matches: 16. CDR3 sequence: CASRGYSEGTGTYEQYF. CDR3 in DNA: TGTGCCAGCCGCGGGTATTCTGAGGGGACAGGGACCTACGAGCAGTACTTC.

V and J are TRBV5-1 and TRBJ2-1, with D perhaps TRBD2 (7 bases). Germline assignment: CDR1 SGHRS and CDR2 YFSETQ. The V end was cut by 3 bases, the J end by 7 bases, with 17 bases between. This CDR3 spans 15 amino acids. CDR3 residues: CASSWRGRDGNEQFF. CDR3 nucleotide sequence: TGCGCCAGCAGCTGGAGGGGGAGGGATGGGAATGAGCAGTTCTTC.

The rearrangement uses TRBV7-9 and TRBJ2-7, with a tentative D call TRBD2 (5 bases). The germline V gene has CDR1 SEHNR and CDR2 FQNEAQ (reference sequence). The CDR3 is 15 amino acids. Trimming took 5 bases from V and 2 from J, leaving 16 bases between them. The chain's CDR3 is CASSPLRTHTYEQYF. The DNA for the CDR3 is TGTGCCAGCAGCCCCCTGAGGACTCATACCTACGAGCAGTACTTC.

The chain couples TRBV7-9 to TRBJ2-7, with 7 bases fitting TRBD1. The CDR3 has 15 residues. Germline V gene sequence: CDR1 SEHNR, CDR2 FQNEAQ (reference sequence). V shed 3 bases, J shed 4 bases, and the junction held 9 bases outside the gene matches. CDR3 nucleotides: TGTGCCAGCAGCTTCCCCATCGGGACAGCATACGAGCAGTACTTC. Its protein is CASSFPIGTAYEQYF.

The V call is TRBV5-4, the J call TRBJ2-7; D might be TRBD1 (6 bases). This CDR3 contains 14 residues. The V end lost 4 bases, the J end lost 2 bases, and 13 bases lay between the germline ends. The germline V gene has CDR1 SGHNT and CDR2 YYREEE (reference sequence). CDR3 region: CASSAGVGAYEQYF. The DNA for the CDR3 is TGTGCCAGCAGCGCAGGGGTAGGGGCCTACGAGCAGTACTTC. Full variable domain (rest looked up from reference TRBV5-4 and TRBJ2-7): ETGVTQSPTHLIKTRGQQVTLRCSSQSGHNTVSWYQQALGQGPQFIFQYYREEENGRGNFPPRFSGLQFPNYSSELNVNALELDDSALYLCASSAGVGAYEQYFGPGTRLTVT.

This chain joins TRBV7-9 and TRBJ1-1; possible D gene TRBD1, 5 bases. The CDR3 totals 14 residues. Trimming removed 11 bases from V and 5 bases from J, with 21 bases in between. Germline V gene lookup returns CDR1 SEHNR and CDR2 FQNEAQ (reference sequence). This CDR3 reads CASSRGGRGTEAFF. CDR3 sequence (DNA): TGTGCCTCCAGTCGCGGGGGGAGAGGGACTGAAGCTTTCTTT.

This clone was picked up one time. The rearrangement links TRBV4-1 to TRBJ1-5, with D maybe TRBD1 (5 bases). The V end lost 0 bases, the J end lost 3 bases, and 12 bases lay between the germline ends. This CDR3 is built from 16 residues. Germline lookup yields CDR1 MGHRA and CDR2 YSYEKL. CDR3 coding DNA: TGCGCCAGCAGCCAAGAATCGGGGGTCCCCAATCAGCCCCAGCATTTT. It encodes CASSQESGVPNQPQHF.

The chain is built from TRBV7-8 and TRBJ2-7, with D tentatively TRBD2 (5 bases). V dropped 0 bases and J dropped 12 bases, with 18 bases sitting between them. CDR1 is SGHVS and CDR2 is FQNEAQ in the germline V gene. This CDR3 has 14 amino acids. The CDR3 DNA follows: TGTGCCAGCAGCTTAGCGTACGGGGTTGGCAGTCCGTACTTC. It yields the protein CASSLAYGVGSPYF. The variable domain in full, with the rest retrieved from reference TRBV7-8 and TRBJ2-7, is GAGVSQSPRYKVAKRGQDVALRCDPISGHVSLFWYQQALGQGPEFLTYFQNEAQLDKSGLPSDRFFAERPEGSVSTLKIQRTQQEDSAVYLCASSLAYGVGSPYFGPGTRLTVT.

This CDR3 reads CASSGTGDPNYGYTF. The CDR3 DNA reads TGTGCCAGCAGCGGCACAGGGGATCCTAACTATGGCTACACCTTC. The rearrangement links TRBV7-8 to TRBJ1-2, with 7 bases matching TRBD1. The CDR3 length is 15 residues. Germline CDR1 and CDR2: SGHVS and FQNEAQ. Trimming took 5 bases from V and 0 from J; bases not matched to a gene: 6.

The gene calls are TRBV14 and TRBJ2-7, with D possibly being TRBD1 (5 bases). This CDR3 is 15 amino acids long. Per the germline V gene, CDR1 is SGHDN and CDR2 is FVKESK. Trimming cost V 6 bases and J 0 bases, with 15 bases left between them. The CDR3 sequence is CASSHGHWSSYEQYF. CDR3 nucleotides: TGTGCCAGCAGTCATGGACACTGGAGCTCCTACGAGCAGTACTTC.

The DNA of the CDR3 is TGTGCCACCAGCCCCAGTTCCTACGAGCAGTACTTC. Its protein is CATSPSSYEQYF. This chain links TRBV15 with TRBJ2-7; D not resolved. Trimming pared 5 bases from V and 1 base from J, leaving 6 bases between. The CDR3 is made up of 12 amino acids. CDR1 LNHNV and CDR2 YYDKDF come from the germline V gene (reference sequence).

This clone was seen only once. The chain recombines TRBV7-9 with TRBJ2-1; D is unresolved. The CDR3 has 12 amino acids. Trimming took 9 bases from V and 13 from J, leaving 19 bases between them. The V gene's germline CDR1 is SEHNR and CDR2 FQNEAQ (reference sequence). The CDR3 sequence: CASQAYRSSQFF. The CDR3, as DNA: TGTGCCAGTCAGGCCTACCGATCTTCTCAGTTCTTC. The full variable domain, its missing parts supplied by reference TRBV7-9 and TRBJ2-1, is DTGVSQNPRHKITKRGQNVTFRCDPISEHNRLYWYRQTLGQGPEFLTYFQNEAQLEKSRLLSDRFSAERPKGSFSTLEIQRTEQGDSAMYLCASQAYRSSQFFGPGTRLTVL.

The V call is TRBV5-6, the J call TRBJ1-1; the D gene is possibly TRBD1 (5 bases). The CDR3 sequence is 13 residues long. CDR1 and CDR2 (germline): SGHDT, YYEEEE. The V and J ends lost 1 base and 3 bases respectively, with 7 bases between them. The CDR3 here is CASSLLGHTEAFF. The CDR3 DNA follows: TGTGCCAGCAGCTTGCTGGGGCACACTGAAGCTTTCTTT.

About this clone: Other DNA sequences in the sample encode the same CDR3. CDR3 protein: CASSIGAQPQHF. In DNA form, the CDR3 reads TGTGCCAGTAGTATTGGGGCTCAGCCCCAGCATTTT. The chain couples TRBV19 to TRBJ1-5, with a weak D call TRBD1 (5 bases). Germline V gives CDR1 LNHDA, CDR2 SQIVND (reference sequence). V lost 3 bases to trimming and J lost 6 bases, with 6 bases between them. This CDR3 region has 12 residues.